The 26 T cell receptor beta chains listed next were all sequenced from one sample in a study of blood T cell repertoires in COVID-19 (TCRdb year 2020). Library creation used the immunoSEQ multiplex PCR assay. Sourced from immuneACCESS, this table was stored by TCRdb with only in-frame sequences that have V and J called. A share of the clones is absent; for the studies checked, an unresolved V gene accounts for under half, and the remainder has no known explanation. The sample table records 350,000 or so clones; 89% of these occur just once. Of the sample, 3% to 4.5% is held by the ten largest clones. Sequenced input: peripheral blood. These receptors originate from a woman aged 60-75 years with COVID-19, enrolled during active disease.

The CDR3 bases are TGTGCCAGCAGTCCTCGACAGGGGCAGGGCACTGAAGCTTTCTTT. This sequence encodes CASSPRQGQGTEAFF. The rearrangement links TRBV6-5 to TRBJ1-1, with 8 bases lining up with TRBD1. V lost 5 bases to trimming and J lost 4 bases; unmatched junction nucleotides: 9. There are 15 residues in the CDR3. From germline, CDR1 is MNHEY and CDR2 SVGAGI.

V and J are TRBV7-2 and TRBJ2-3; D is undetermined. The CDR3 is made up of 13 amino acids. Trimming left V 5 bases short and J 1 base short, with 7 bases between. The germline V gene encodes CDR1 SGHTA and CDR2 FQGNSA. CDR3 amino acids: CASSPRGTDTQYF. The DNA for the CDR3 is TGTGCCAGCAGCCCTCGGGGCACAGATACGCAGTATTTT.

This chain connects TRBV5-6 to TRBJ1-1; D uncertain. The CDR3 has 14 amino acids. Trimming left V 1 base short and J 1 base short, with 8 bases between. Germline loops: CDR1 SGHDT, CDR2 YYEEEE. The CDR3 is CASSLRQANTEAFF. The CDR3 DNA follows: TGTGCCAGCAGCTTGAGGCAGGCGAACACTGAAGCTTTCTTT. The full variable domain, completed using reference TRBV5-6 and TRBJ1-1, is DAGVTQSPTHLIKTRGQQVTLRCSPKSGHDTVSWYQQALGQGPQFIFQYYEEEERQRGNFPDRFSGHQFPNYSSELNVNALLLGDSALYLCASSLRQANTEAFFGQGTRLTVV.

The rearrangement uses TRBV7-2 and TRBJ1-1, with D unresolved. Trimming removed 5 bases at V and 1 base at J, with 14 bases between. There are 15 residues in the CDR3. The germline CDR1 and CDR2 sequences are SGHTA and FQGNSA. This CDR3 is CASSTPPAANTEAFF. In nucleotides, the CDR3 is TGTGCCAGCAGCACCCCGCCGGCGGCGAACACTGAAGCTTTCTTT. Variable domain in full (rest from reference TRBV7-2 and TRBJ1-1): GAGVSQSPSNKVTEKGKDVELRCDPISGHTALYWYRQSLGQGLEFLIYFQGNSAPDKSGLPSDRFSAERTGGSVSTLTIQRTQQEDSAVYLCASSTPPAANTEAFFGQGTRLTVV.

J is TRBJ1-5 and V is TRBV12-2. TRBV12-2 is termed a pseudogene. The CDR3 contains 20 residues. The CDR3 DNA follows: TGTGCAAGTCGCTTAGCGCTTAAAGCTAACCCCCGTTATAGCAATCAGCCCCAGCATTTT. Translation: CASRLALKANPRYSNQPQHF.

The chain employs TRBV12-2 and TRBJ1-2. TRBV12-2 is a recognized pseudogene. This CDR3 is 15 amino acids long. The CDR3, as DNA: TGTGCAAGTCGCTTATCATCCGGGAATCGGTATGGCTACACCTTC. It yields the protein CASRLSSGNRYGYTF.

CDR3 DNA: TGTGCCAGCAGCTGGGACAGCTCCTACAATGAGCAGTTCTTC. Encoded protein: CASSWDSSYNEQFF. V is TRBV11-3 and J is TRBJ2-1; 7 positions agree with TRBD1. Germline V lookup: CDR1 SGHNT, CDR2 YENEEA. The junction had 0 bases not matched to a gene; V was cut back by 4 bases and J by 0 bases. The CDR3 spans 14 residues.

This clone appeared a single time. The chain uses TRBV18 and TRBJ1-2; 10 bases line up with TRBD1. The length of the CDR3 is 19 residues. J lost 2 bases, V lost 1 base, and 13 bases had no gene match. CDR1 and CDR2 (germline): KGHSH, LQKENI. The CDR3 DNA is TGTGCCAGCTCACCACAGGGACAGGGGTATACACAGCGAAACTATGGCTACACCTTC. Its protein product is CASSPQGQGYTQRNYGYTF. Looking up the rest from reference TRBV18 and TRBJ1-2 gives the full variable domain: NAGVMQNPRHLVRRRGQEARLRCSPMKGHSHVYWYRQLPEEGLKFMVYLQKENIIDESGMPKERFSAEFPKEGPSILRIQQVVRGDSAAYFCASSPQGQGYTQRNYGYTFGSGTRLTVV.

The chain couples TRBV27 to TRBJ2-2; TRBD2 is a possible D gene (6 bases). With 6 bases removed from V and 4 bases from J, the gap between germline ends came to 12 bases. The CDR3 sequence is 14 residues long. Looked up from germline, CDR1 is MNHEY and CDR2 is SMNVEV (reference sequence). The CDR3 sequence: CASRMGLITGELFF. The CDR3, as DNA: TGTGCCAGCAGGATGGGACTGATCACCGGGGAGCTGTTTTTT.

This sequence joins TRBV6-5 and TRBJ1-1; a possible D gene is TRBD1 (5 bases). The CDR3 is 14 amino acids. Germline V gene lookup returns CDR1 MNHEY and CDR2 SVGAGI. The V and J ends lost 11 bases and 4 bases respectively, with 20 bases between them. The CDR3 spells CAGAGGGWRTEAFF. The CDR3 DNA reads as TGTGCCGGAGCGGGGGGGGGATGGCGCACTGAAGCTTTCTTT.

The chain uses TRBV19 and TRBJ1-3, with 8 bases that match TRBD1. V shed 4 bases and J 2 bases; nucleotides not matched to a gene: 7. Germline values: CDR1 LNHDA, CDR2 SQIVND (reference sequence). The CDR3 spans 16 residues. The CDR3 DNA follows: TGTGCCAGTAGTACCAGACAGGGGATAACTGGAAACACCATATATTTT. Encoded protein: CASSTRQGITGNTIYF. Complete variable domain (other parts from reference TRBV19 and TRBJ1-3): DGGITQSPKYLFRKEGQNVTLSCEQNLNHDAMYWYRQDPGQGLRLIYYSQIVNDFQKGDIAEGYSVSREKKESFPLTVTSAQKNPTAFYLCASSTRQGITGNTIYFGEGSWLTVV.

V is TRBV3-1 (or the pseudogene TRBV3-2) and J is TRBJ1-1; possible D gene TRBD1, 6 bases. The CDR3 loop spans 14 amino acids. The germline gives CDR1 LGHDT, CDR2 YNNKEL (reference sequence). V dropped 4 bases and J dropped 5 bases, with 14 bases sitting between them. CDR3 coding DNA: TGTGCCAGCAGCCGGCCGGGGGGCGGGACTGAAGCTTTCTTT. Protein sequence: CASSRPGGGTEAFF.

This clone occurred many times. V gene TRBV28 combines with J gene TRBJ1-2; D possibly corresponds to TRBD1 (5 bases). V lost 5 bases and J 9 bases, leaving 19 bases between the germline ends. Germline lookup yields CDR1 MDHEN and CDR2 SYDVKM. The CDR3 contains 14 residues. The CDR3 here is CASSTYGQGVSYTF. CDR3 nucleotide sequence: TGTGCCAGCAGTACCTACGGGCAGGGTGTGAGCTACACCTTC.

The chain recombines TRBV21-1 with TRBJ1-5. TRBV21-1 is shown as a pseudogene. The CDR3 is 17 residues long. CDR3 DNA: TGTGCCAGCAGCAAGGGATCTGACAGGGCGGGAGGTCAGCCCCAGCATTTT. Its protein product is CASSKGSDRAGGQPQHF.

The CDR3 protein is CASRYDRAETYEQYF. DNA of the CDR3: TGTGCCAGCAGATACGACAGGGCCGAAACCTACGAGCAGTACTTC. V and J are TRBV11-2 and TRBJ2-7, with 7 bases aligning to TRBD1. The CDR3 spans 15 residues. Germline assignment: CDR1 SGHAT and CDR2 FQNNGV. V lost 6 bases and J lost 2; bases outside the gene matches: 10.

This chain links TRBV10-3 with TRBJ2-3, with D possibly matching TRBD1 (5 bases). The V end lost 3 bases, the J end lost 0 bases, and 19 bases lay between the germline ends. Looked up from germline, CDR1 is ENHRY and CDR2 is SYGVKD. This CDR3 has 18 residues. As DNA, the CDR3 is TGTGCCATCAGTGATTTAGGTTGGCGACAGTCTAGCACAGATACGCAGTATTTT. The encoded protein is CAISDLGWRQSSTDTQYF.

The chain employs TRBV6-1 and TRBJ1-3; no clear D. The CDR3 extends over 14 amino acids. Deletions cut 5 bases from V and 0 bases from J, with 8 bases between. Germline V lookup: CDR1 MNHNS, CDR2 SASEGT. CDR3 protein: CASSHGSSGNTIYF. In nucleotides, the CDR3 is TGTGCCAGCAGTCATGGGAGCTCTGGAAACACCATATATTTT.

The chain recombines TRBV15 with TRBJ2-1, with D uncertain. The length of the CDR3 is 15 residues. The germline V gene has CDR1 LNHNV and CDR2 YYDKDF (reference sequence). V was cut by 11 bases and J by 0 bases, with 17 bases left in between. The DNA of the CDR3 is TGTGCCCCCGGAGAGCTCCCGAGCTCCTACAATGAGCAGTTCTTC. Translated, it gives CAPGELPSSYNEQFF.

The chain recombines TRBV4-1 with TRBJ2-7; D is ambiguous. Germline V gene sequence: CDR1 MGHRA, CDR2 YSYEKL. The CDR3 consists of 15 residues. Trimming left V 4 bases short and J 3 bases short, with 16 bases between. In DNA form, the CDR3 reads TGCGCCAGCAGCCCGAGCGCGATGTCGAACTACGAGCAGTACTTC. Its translation: CASSPSAMSNYEQYF.

The V call is TRBV2, the J call TRBJ2-2, with 15 bases identical to TRBD2. V gave up 5 bases and J gave up 8 bases; unmatched junction bases: 9. This CDR3 is built from 17 residues. The germline gives CDR1 SNHLY, CDR2 FYNNEI. CDR3 nucleotides: TGTGCCAGCAGTCCGGGACTAGCGGGGGGTCTCATAGGGGAGCTGTTTTTT. This encodes CASSPGLAGGLIGELFF. Drawing the rest from reference TRBV2 and TRBJ2-2, the complete variable domain is EPEVTQTPSHQVTQMGQEVILRCVPISNHLYFYWYRQILGQKVEFLVSFYNNEISEKSEIFDDQFSVERPDGSNFTLKIRSTKLEDSAMYFCASSPGLAGGLIGELFFGEGSRLTVL.

V gene TRBV21-1 combines with J gene TRBJ1-2. TRBV21-1 is a documented pseudogene. The length of the CDR3 is 15 residues. CDR3 sequence (DNA): TGTGCCAGCACCAGGACGGGGGGGCGTCGTATCGGCTACACCTTC. Its translation is CASTRTGGRRIGYTF.

The chain employs TRBV9 and TRBJ2-2; tentatively, D is TRBD2 (5 bases). The V gene's germline CDR1 is SGDLS and CDR2 YYNGEE. This CDR3 region has 15 residues. Trimming cost V 2 bases and J 5 bases, with 13 bases left between them. The CDR3 sequence: CASSVGNKNTGELFF. The CDR3, as DNA: TGTGCCAGCAGCGTCGGGAACAAGAATACCGGGGAGCTGTTTTTT.

The genes are TRBV4-1 and TRBJ2-1; D is ambiguous. The CDR3 runs 17 residues. Germline CDR1 MGHRA, CDR2 YSYEKL. The V gene lost 4 bases and the J gene lost 0 bases, with 16 bases spanning the gap. The CDR3 sequence is CASSRRGGGSSYNEQFF. The CDR3, as DNA: TGCGCCAGCAGCCGAAGAGGCGGCGGCAGCTCCTACAATGAGCAGTTCTTC.

The chain carries TRBV2 and TRBJ2-5; possibly TRBD2 for D (6 bases). Germline V lookup: CDR1 SNHLY, CDR2 FYNNEI. V was shortened by 11 bases and J by 5 bases, with 15 bases between the two germline ends. This CDR3 region has 12 residues. This CDR3 reads CARSTSGETQYF. The CDR3 DNA reads TGTGCCCGCTCTACGAGCGGGGAGACCCAGTACTTC.

This clone showed up just once. J is TRBJ2-5 and V is TRBV6-5, with D perhaps matching TRBD1 (5 bases). The CDR3 contains 15 residues. The germline V gene encodes CDR1 MNHEY and CDR2 SVGAGI. With 6 bases removed from V and 5 bases from J, the gap between germline ends came to 19 bases. The CDR3 bases are TGTGCCAGCAGCCCGTCCTCAGGGTACGGGGAGACCCAGTACTTC. Translated, it gives CASSPSSGYGETQYF.

The chain combines TRBV4-2 with TRBJ2-5; possible D gene TRBD2, 5 bases. The germline gives CDR1 LGHNA, CDR2 YNFKEQ. The CDR3 is 13 amino acids. V lost 4 bases and J 0 bases, leaving 6 bases between the germline ends. CDR3 nucleotide sequence: TGTGCCAGCAGCCGGGAGTACCAAGAGACCCAGTACTTC. Amino acid sequence: CASSREYQETQYF.